Described below is a single T cell receptor (beta chain) sequence and its context. Antigen unknown. Germline V gives CDR1 SGHDN, CDR2 FVKESK. This CDR3 is built from 11 residues. The germline V and J ends were trimmed by 1 base and 8 bases, with 6 bases remaining between them. The source of the sample is a study of identical twins. Study conclusions and caveats: For monozygotic twins, models underestimated out-of-frame TCR alpha sharing. The more abundant beta clonotypes in cord blood had fewer insertions, and memory repertoires did not show this.

cDNA molecules carried unique molecular identifiers, and template switching added a universal primer site. One entry per CDR3 protein results from TCRdb running MiXCR on the 5' RACE reads. The sample lists about 240,000 distinct CDR3 sequences; approximately 10% were seen once. V usage is TRBV14 and J usage is TRBJ2-7, with D perhaps assigned TRBD1 or TRBD2 (5 bases each). The sample consisted of memory T cells sorted from blood. The clonotype comes from a man aged 50 or older in good health. Here the CDR3 DNA reads TGTGCCAGCAGCCAAGTGGGACAGCAGTACTTC. Protein product: CASSQVGQQYF.